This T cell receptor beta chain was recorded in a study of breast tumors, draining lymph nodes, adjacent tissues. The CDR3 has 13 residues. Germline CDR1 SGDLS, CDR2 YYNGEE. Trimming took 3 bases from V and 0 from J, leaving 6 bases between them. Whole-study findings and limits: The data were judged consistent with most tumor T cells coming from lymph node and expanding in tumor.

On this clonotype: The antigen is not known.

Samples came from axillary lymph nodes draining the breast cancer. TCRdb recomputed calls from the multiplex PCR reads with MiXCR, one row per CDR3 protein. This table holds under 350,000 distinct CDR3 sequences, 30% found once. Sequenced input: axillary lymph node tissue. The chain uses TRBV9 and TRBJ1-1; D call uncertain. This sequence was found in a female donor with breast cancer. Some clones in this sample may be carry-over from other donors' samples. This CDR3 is CASSGSMNTEAFF. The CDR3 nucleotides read TGTGCCAGCAGCGGGTCCATGAACACTGAAGCTTTCTTT.